The 27 T cell receptor beta chains given below trace back to one sample, sequenced in a study of T-cell memory formation after mild COVID-19. Each CDR3 protein is one row after TCRdb ran MiXCR on the 5' RACE reads. The sample lists about 200,000 distinct CDR3 sequences, 9.5% to 10% occurring once. The sequenced sample consisted of PBMCs or a T cell subset sorted from them (not recorded which). The receptors stem from a man between 18 and 29 years old who had mild COVID-19 (a few samples of this study predate the infection). Cell type and time point are not known.

Only a few counts were recorded for this clonotype. The chain combines TRBV7-2 with TRBJ2-5, with D unclear. The germline V gene encodes CDR1 SGHTA and CDR2 FQGNSA. Trimming took 7 bases from V and 5 from J, leaving 14 bases between them. The CDR3 runs to 13 residues. For the CDR3, the DNA is TGTGCCAGCACCCTAGGCCCCAGGGAGACCCAGTACTTC. Its translation is CASTLGPRETQYF.

This clonotype came up a few times. The DNA is left out, because the CDR3 cannot be placed on it with certainty; the CDR3 is given as TCRdb lists it. The chain recombines TRBV21-1 with TRBJ1-1; the table's TRBD1 call for D was not verified on the DNA. TRBV21-1 is a pseudogene segment. The CDR3 extends over 16 residues, inclusive of both ends. CDR3 region: CASSKSIWGLGTEAFF.

The chain joins TRBV18 to TRBJ1-4, with TRBD1 as a possible D gene (5 bases). The germline V gene has CDR1 KGHSH and CDR2 LQKENI. V lost 10 bases, J lost 8 bases, and 20 bases lay in between. The CDR3 runs to 14 residues. CDR3 nucleotide sequence: TGTGCCACCGGGGCCCTCCTGGGAGGCGAAAAACTGTTTTTT. Translated, it gives CATGALLGGEKLFF.

A few counts support this clonotype. The chain is built from TRBV7-9 and TRBJ2-1; possibly TRBD1 for D (5 bases). V was pared by 5 bases and J by 3 bases, with 14 bases between. Germline CDR1 is SEHNR and CDR2 is FQNEAQ (reference sequence). This CDR3 is 15 amino acids long. CDR3 bases: TGTGCCAGCAGCCCCGGGCAGGGAATCTACAATGAGCAGTTCTTC. It translates to CASSPGQGIYNEQFF.

The J gene is TRBJ2-1, the V gene TRBV27; D might be TRBD2 (6 bases). In germline, CDR1 is MNHEY, CDR2 SMNVEV (reference sequence). Deletions cut 5 bases from V and 3 bases from J, with 11 bases between. The length of the CDR3 is 14 residues. The CDR3 sequence is CASSPAGSYNEQFF. In DNA form, the CDR3 reads TGTGCCAGCAGTCCCGCGGGGAGCTACAATGAGCAGTTCTTC.

The chain links TRBV7-9 to TRBJ1-2; D is undetermined. Trimming removed 6 bases at V and 5 bases at J, with 10 bases between. From germline, CDR1 is SEHNR and CDR2 FQNEAQ (reference sequence). This CDR3 region has 12 residues. CDR3 DNA sequence: TGTGCCAGCAGTCGAATTGGATATGGCTACACCTTC. It is translated as CASSRIGYGYTF.

In its sample, this clonotype was seen a few times. The chain has TRBV19 and TRBJ2-7, with 14 bases aligning to TRBD2. Germline V lookup: CDR1 LNHDA, CDR2 SQIVND (reference sequence). This CDR3 has 14 amino acids. Unmatched junction bases numbered 7, after V lost 7 bases and J lost 8 bases. CDR3 sequence: CASTPGTSGGKQYF. As DNA, the CDR3 is TGTGCCAGTACTCCTGGGACTAGCGGGGGAAAGCAGTACTTC.

The rearrangement uses TRBV5-6 and TRBJ2-1, with 12 bases matching TRBD2. The CDR3 sequence is 14 residues long. V dropped 0 bases and J dropped 9; count of bases not matched to a gene: 1. Looked up from germline, CDR1 is SGHDT and CDR2 is YYEEEE. The CDR3 loop reads CASSLVLAGGEQFF. The CDR3 DNA reads as TGTGCCAGCAGCTTGGTACTAGCGGGGGGTGAGCAGTTCTTC. Drawing the rest from reference TRBV5-6 and TRBJ2-1, the complete variable domain is DAGVTQSPTHLIKTRGQQVTLRCSPKSGHDTVSWYQQALGQGPQFIFQYYEEEERQRGNFPDRFSGHQFPNYSSELNVNALLLGDSALYLCASSLVLAGGEQFFGPGTRLTVL.

This CDR3 reads CASSSGTANYEQYV. The CDR3 nucleotides read TGTGCCAGCAGCAGCGGGACAGCTAACTACGAGCAGTACGTC. The chain combines TRBV28 with TRBJ2-7; either TRBD1 or TRBD2 may supply D (7 bases each). CDR1 and CDR2 from the germline V gene are MDHEN and SYDVKM. The CDR3 runs 14 residues. V gave up 6 bases and J gave up 3 bases, with 15 bases separating them.

This clonotype was found many times. This rearrangement joins TRBV7-9 to TRBJ2-5; the D gene is possibly TRBD2 (6 bases). Germline V lookup: CDR1 SEHNR, CDR2 FQNEAQ (reference sequence). V lost 7 bases and J lost 7, with 13 bases in between. The CDR3 sequence is 12 residues long. CDR3 loop: CASNELGGTQYF. The CDR3 DNA is TGTGCCAGCAACGAACTGGGGGGGACCCAGTACTTC.

The CDR3 loop reads CSASNSRNTEAFF. CDR3 DNA: TGCAGTGCTAGTAACAGCAGAAACACTGAAGCTTTCTTT. The V and J genes are TRBV20-1 and TRBJ1-1; D unresolved. Germline loops: CDR1 DFQATT, CDR2 SNEGSKA (reference sequence). Deletions cut 3 bases from V and 2 bases from J, with 10 bases between. This CDR3 is 13 amino acids long.

The V call is TRBV18, the J call TRBJ1-3, with 10 bases aligning to TRBD1. V shed 2 bases, J shed 4 bases, and the junction held 5 bases outside the gene matches. Looked up from germline, CDR1 is KGHSH and CDR2 is LQKENI. This CDR3 has 16 residues. The chain's CDR3 is CASSPTGTGAGNTIYF. The CDR3 DNA sequence: TGTGCCAGCTCACCAACCGGGACAGGGGCCGGAAACACCATATATTTT.

V is TRBV6-2 or TRBV6-3 and J is TRBJ1-1, with a weak D call TRBD1 (6 bases). The V end lost 2 bases, the J end lost 8 bases, and 9 bases lay between the germline ends. Germline CDR1 reads MNHEY; CDR2 reads SVGEGT. The CDR3 is 12 residues long. CDR3: CASSYAGAEAFF. The CDR3 bases are TGTGCCAGCAGTTACGCAGGGGCAGAAGCTTTCTTT.

This clonotype was picked up many times. This rearrangement joins TRBV4-1 to TRBJ2-7, with TRBD2 matching over 14 bases. This CDR3 region has 16 residues. Germline values: CDR1 MGHRA, CDR2 YSYEKL. The V segment lost 4 bases and the J segment 4 bases; nucleotides outside the gene matches: 6. The CDR3 loop reads CASSPTSGGASYEQYF. In nucleotides, the CDR3 is TGCGCCAGCAGCCCGACTAGCGGGGGGGCCTCATACGAGCAGTACTTC.

This clonotype was found many times. This chain joins TRBV5-1 and TRBJ2-5, with a tentative D call TRBD2 (6 bases). The CDR3 is 14 amino acids. Trimming removed 5 bases from V and 4 bases from J, with 15 bases in between. The germline CDR1 and CDR2 sequences are SGHRS and YFSETQ. DNA for the CDR3: TGCGCCAGCAGGTCCGGGAGCCTGGGAGAGACCCAGTACTTC. This translates into CASRSGSLGETQYF.

The rearrangement links TRBV7-8 to TRBJ2-7; 7 bases map to TRBD1. The V gene's germline CDR1 is SGHVS and CDR2 FQNEAQ. With V trimmed by 4 bases and J by 3 bases, 6 bases remained unmatched. The CDR3 is 14 residues long. In DNA, the CDR3 is TGTGCCAGCAGCTCGGACAGGTCCCTCTACGAGCAGTACTTC. Residues: CASSSDRSLYEQYF. Full variable domain (rest looked up from reference TRBV7-8 and TRBJ2-7): GAGVSQSPRYKVAKRGQDVALRCDPISGHVSLFWYQQALGQGPEFLTYFQNEAQLDKSGLPSDRFFAERPEGSVSTLKIQRTQQEDSAVYLCASSSDRSLYEQYFGPGTRLTVT.

This clonotype came up a few times. The V gene is TRBV3-1, the J gene TRBJ2-3; D assignment may be TRBD1 or TRBD2 (5 bases each). CDR1 and CDR2 (germline): LGHDT, YNNKEL (reference sequence). The V end lost 0 bases, the J end lost 6 bases, and 13 bases lay between the germline ends. This CDR3 is built from 15 residues. CDR3 loop: CASSQEVSGRDTQYF. The CDR3 DNA follows: TGTGCCAGCAGCCAAGAGGTTTCGGGGCGGGATACGCAGTATTTT.

This clonotype was seen repeatedly, ten times or more. V gene TRBV15 combines with J gene TRBJ1-5; D is possibly TRBD1 (5 bases). This CDR3 spans 16 amino acids. Germline CDR1 and CDR2: LNHNV and YYDKDF (reference sequence). V shed 0 bases and J shed 1 base, with 10 bases lying between them. CDR3 residues: CATSRDSGRSNQPQHF. The CDR3 nucleotides are TGTGCCACCAGCAGAGATTCAGGGAGAAGCAATCAGCCCCAGCATTTT.

In its sample, this clonotype was seen a few times. The chain recombines TRBV4-1 with TRBJ1-1, with 9 nucleotides matching TRBD1. Germline assignment: CDR1 MGHRA and CDR2 YSYEKL. This CDR3 is 15 amino acids long. Trimming at V came to 0 bases and at J to 10 bases, leaving 9 bases not matched to a gene. This chain's CDR3 is CASSQEQGARFLAFF. Written as DNA, the CDR3 is TGCGCCAGCAGCCAAGAACAGGGGGCGCGATTTCTAGCTTTCTTT.

The chain employs TRBV7-8 and TRBJ2-4, with D possibly TRBD2 on 5 matching bases. There are 14 residues in the CDR3. In germline, CDR1 is SGHVS, CDR2 FQNEAQ. The V end was cut by 7 bases, the J end by 2 bases, with 12 bases between. The CDR3 is CASTVSVSKNIQYF. Here the CDR3 DNA reads TGTGCCAGCACCGTTAGCGTGTCCAAAAACATTCAGTACTTC.

V and J are TRBV12-3 or TRBV12-4 and TRBJ1-5, with D hard to call. The CDR3 loop spans 13 amino acids. The V gene lost 5 bases and the J gene lost 6 bases, with 11 bases spanning the gap. DNA of the CDR3: TGTGCCAGCAGTATATTGGGAAGTCAGCCCCAGCATTTT. It codes for CASSILGSQPQHF.

This rearrangement joins TRBV5-1 to TRBJ1-2, with 7 bases fitting TRBD1. This CDR3 is 15 amino acids long. Germline V lookup: CDR1 SGHRS, CDR2 YFSETQ. V lost 4 bases and J lost 0; bases outside the gene matches: 6. The CDR3 region has the DNA TGCGCCAGCAGCAAGCAGGGGGGAGCTAACTATGGCTACACCTTC. This gives the protein CASSKQGGANYGYTF.

The V and J genes are TRBV6-2 or TRBV6-3 and TRBJ2-7; tentatively, D is TRBD1 (5 bases). The V and J ends lost 3 bases and 0 bases respectively, with 12 bases between them. The CDR3 extends over 15 amino acids. Germline CDR1 MNHEY, CDR2 SVGEGT. The CDR3 here is CASSYRSQGSYEQYF. In DNA form, the CDR3 reads TGTGCCAGCAGTTATCGGTCCCAGGGCTCCTACGAGCAGTACTTC.

This clonotype showed up just a few times. The chain employs TRBV6-2 or TRBV6-3 and TRBJ2-5; D gene ambiguous. The germline CDR1 and CDR2 sequences are MNHEY and SVGEGT. The CDR3 has 12 residues. V lost 2 bases and J lost 5, with 6 bases in between. Here the CDR3 reads CASSYPSETQYF. The DNA for the CDR3 is TGTGCCAGCAGTTACCCTTCGGAGACCCAGTACTTC.

The V call is TRBV6-2 or TRBV6-3, the J call TRBJ2-7; TRBD2 aligns across 12 bases. With V trimmed by 8 bases and J by 4 bases, 12 bases remained unmatched. Germline V gene data show CDR1 as MNHEY and CDR2 as SVGEGT. The CDR3 runs 16 residues. CDR3 in amino acids: CASGRLAGDLVYEQYF. The DNA of the CDR3 is TGTGCCAGCGGTCGACTAGCGGGGGACCTGGTTTACGAGCAGTACTTC.

This clonotype was counted only a few times. The chain is built from TRBV7-9 and TRBJ2-5; tentatively, D is TRBD1 or TRBD2 (5 bases each). V was trimmed by 5 bases and J by 1 base, leaving 11 bases between them. CDR1 and CDR2 from the germline V gene are SEHNR and FQNEAQ (reference sequence). The CDR3 is 14 residues long. CDR3 protein: CASSERGRQETQYF. The CDR3 DNA reads TGTGCCAGCAGCGAAAGGGGACGCCAAGAGACCCAGTACTTC.

The rearrangement joins TRBV27 to TRBJ1-5; TRBD1 matches 7 bases. Germline V gene data show CDR1 as MNHEY and CDR2 as SMNVEV (reference sequence). V lost 6 bases to trimming and J lost 7 bases; unmatched junction nucleotides: 9. This CDR3 contains 14 residues. CDR3 sequence reads: CASRKQGIQQPQHF. CDR3 in DNA: TGTGCCAGCAGAAAACAGGGGATTCAGCAGCCCCAGCATTTT.